This T cell receptor (beta chain) emerged from a study of cytomegalovirus exposure and HLA in healthy donors. Broader study findings: As was reported, the classifier diagnosed cytomegalovirus status with high specificity and sensitivity. Beyond CMV serostatus, there was no information to go on about immune exposure. Later analysis associated a missense DCLRE1C variant with TCR beta V- and J-gene trimming.

In the case of this clone: Its specificity is not known.

Trimming removed 3 bases from V and 4 bases from J; junction bases left unmatched: 8. Per the germline V gene, CDR1 is LNHNV and CDR2 is YYDKDF (reference sequence). The CDR3 totals 15 residues. A multiplex PCR was run with 60 Vbeta primers and 13 Jbeta primers. The method was immunoSEQ multiplex PCR; TCRdb's version includes in-frame clones alone and lacks a portion of them. The sample holds more than 60,000 clones, approximately 79% seen once. What was sequenced was PBMCs. The clonotype was recovered from a young woman in good health and CMV-seronegative. The chain joins TRBV15 to TRBJ2-7; TRBD1 matches at 8 bases. The CDR3 region is CATSRDRDGAYEQYF. As DNA, the CDR3 is TGTGCCACCAGCAGGGACAGGGACGGAGCGTACGAGCAGTACTTC.